This T cell receptor (beta chain) originates from a study of blood T cell repertoires in COVID-19. Whole-study context: The United States, Italy and Spain supplied acute and convalescent COVID-19 samples. Sample material is recorded as cDNA or gDNA derived from T cells, B-cell-depleted T cells, or PBMCs.

This clone was counted a few times. Per the original data handling: How many nucleated cells were present was estimated from reference gene primer amplification. The repertoire was sequenced with immunoSEQ multiplex PCR; TCRdb's copy has only in-frame clones and lacks some. That table furnishes V, J and clone size, whereas the DNA furnished D and trimming. Of 250,000 to 300,000 clones in the sample, around 85% were seen once. Germline V gene sequence: CDR1 SGHDT, CDR2 YYEEEE. V dropped 0 bases and J dropped 5 bases, with 8 bases sitting between them. This CDR3 is built from 13 residues. What was sequenced was peripheral blood. The chain has TRBV5-6 and TRBJ2-5; D not certain. The sequence was collected from a man in his fifties with active or convalescent COVID-19. The CDR3 loop is CASSLAGWETQYF. In nucleotides, the CDR3 is TGTGCCAGCAGCTTGGCGGGTTGGGAGACCCAGTACTTC.